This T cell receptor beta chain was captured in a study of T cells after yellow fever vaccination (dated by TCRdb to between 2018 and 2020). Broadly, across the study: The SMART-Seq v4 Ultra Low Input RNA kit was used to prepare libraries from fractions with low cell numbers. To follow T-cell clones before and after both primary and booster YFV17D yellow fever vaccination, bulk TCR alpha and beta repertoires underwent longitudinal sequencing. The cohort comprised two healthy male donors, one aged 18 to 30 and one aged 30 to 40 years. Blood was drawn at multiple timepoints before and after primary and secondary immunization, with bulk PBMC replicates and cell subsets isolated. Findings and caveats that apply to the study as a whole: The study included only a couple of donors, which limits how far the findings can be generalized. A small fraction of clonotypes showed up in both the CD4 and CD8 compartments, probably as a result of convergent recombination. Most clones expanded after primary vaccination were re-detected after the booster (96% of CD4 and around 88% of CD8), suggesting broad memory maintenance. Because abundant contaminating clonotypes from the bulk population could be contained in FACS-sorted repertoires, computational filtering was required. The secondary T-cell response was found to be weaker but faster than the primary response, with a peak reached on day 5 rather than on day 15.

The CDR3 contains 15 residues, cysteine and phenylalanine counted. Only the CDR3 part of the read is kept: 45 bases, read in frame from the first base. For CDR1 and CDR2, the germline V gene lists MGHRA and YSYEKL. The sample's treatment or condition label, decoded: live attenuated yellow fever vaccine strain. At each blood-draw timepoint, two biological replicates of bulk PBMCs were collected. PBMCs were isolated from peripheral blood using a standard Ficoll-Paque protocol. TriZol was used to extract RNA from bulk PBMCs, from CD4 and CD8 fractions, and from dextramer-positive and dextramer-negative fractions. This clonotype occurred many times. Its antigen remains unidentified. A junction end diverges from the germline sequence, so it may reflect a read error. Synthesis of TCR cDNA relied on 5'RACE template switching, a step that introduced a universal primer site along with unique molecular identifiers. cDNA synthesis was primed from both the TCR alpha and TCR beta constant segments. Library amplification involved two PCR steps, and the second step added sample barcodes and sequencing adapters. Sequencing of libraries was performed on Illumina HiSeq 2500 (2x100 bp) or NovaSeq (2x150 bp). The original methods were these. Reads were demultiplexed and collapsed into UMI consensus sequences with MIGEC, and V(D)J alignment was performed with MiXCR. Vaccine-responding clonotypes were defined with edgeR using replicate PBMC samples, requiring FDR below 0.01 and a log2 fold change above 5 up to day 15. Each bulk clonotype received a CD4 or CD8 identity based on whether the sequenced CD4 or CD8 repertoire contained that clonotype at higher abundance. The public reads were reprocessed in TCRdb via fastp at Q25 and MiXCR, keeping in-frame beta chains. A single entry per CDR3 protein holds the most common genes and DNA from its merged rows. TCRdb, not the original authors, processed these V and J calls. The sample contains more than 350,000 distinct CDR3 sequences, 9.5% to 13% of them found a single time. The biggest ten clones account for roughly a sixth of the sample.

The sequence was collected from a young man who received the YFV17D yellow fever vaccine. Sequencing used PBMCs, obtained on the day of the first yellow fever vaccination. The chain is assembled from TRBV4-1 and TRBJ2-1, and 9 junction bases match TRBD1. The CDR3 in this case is CASSQGQGSYNEQFF. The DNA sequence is TGTGCCAGCAGTCAGGGACAGGGCTCCTACAATGAGCAGTTCTTC.